This passage covers 4 T cell receptor beta chains from one sample sequenced in a study of T cell responses to AZD1222 COVID-19 vaccine (dated by TCRdb to the early 2020s). The time point label corresponds to: baseline before first vaccination. The method behind the library was the immunoSEQ multiplex PCR assay. TCRdb stores this immuneACCESS table with in-frame sequences only. Part of the clones is absent; in the studies checked, under half of the shortfall reflects unresolved V genes, and no reason is known for the rest. Present in this sample are more than 95,000 clones, around nine tenths of which were seen just once. The ten biggest clones cover 7.2% of the sample. Sequenced here: peripheral blood, sampled on day 0 of AZD1222 vaccination. Receptors were obtained from an adult in good health.

CDR3 DNA: TGTGCCACCAGTGACCGAGGACCCACAGATACGCAGTATTTT. This gives the protein CATSDRGPTDTQYF. The V gene is TRBV24-1, the J gene TRBJ2-3, with unresolved D. V gave up 4 bases and J gave up 2 bases, with 9 bases separating them. The CDR3 runs to 14 residues. Germline V gene data show CDR1 as KGHDR and CDR2 as SFDVKD.

J is TRBJ2-7 and V is TRBV5-7, with 7 positions matching TRBD2. TRBV5-7 has ORF status, its function being uncertain. The J segment lost 6 bases and the V segment lost 10 bases, leaving 7 bases of the junction unmatched. The CDR3 has 11 residues. The CDR3 protein is CAEIREGEQYF. Here the CDR3 DNA reads TGTGCCGAAATCAGGGAGGGCGAGCAGTACTTC.

The rearrangement joins TRBV19 to TRBJ2-1; 8 bases map to TRBD2. Germline assignment: CDR1 LNHDA and CDR2 SQIVND (reference sequence). V lost 4 bases, J lost 1 base, and 3 bases stayed unmatched. The CDR3 has 15 residues. The CDR3 DNA reads TGTGCCAGTAGTAACCGGGAGGGATCCTACAATGAGCAGTTCTTC. This codes for CASSNREGSYNEQFF.

The chain is built from TRBV18 and TRBJ2-2; D is perhaps TRBD1 or TRBD2 (6 bases each). Germline lookup yields CDR1 KGHSH and CDR2 LQKENI. Trimming took off 5 bases at V and 0 bases at J, with 16 bases between the two ends. The CDR3 is made up of 17 amino acids. DNA for the CDR3: TGTGCCAGCTCAGCATCCCCGGGGGCCTCGAACACCGGGGAGCTGTTTTTT. The encoded protein is CASSASPGASNTGELFF.